The subject of this entry is one T cell receptor (beta chain). Treatment of the sample: around 19 received Ad26.COV2.S at low or high dose, single or two shots; about 5 received placebo; per-sample allocation not given. At day 63 after the first vaccine or placebo injection, samples were drawn. The repertoire was sequenced with immunoSEQ multiplex PCR; TCRdb's copy has only in-frame clones and lacks some. Among roughly 420,000 clones listed, roughly 90% were seen once. Germline V lookup: CDR1 LGHNA, CDR2 YSLEER. The CDR3 runs to 17 residues. V shed 0 bases and J shed 0 bases, with 12 bases lying between them. This sample is part of a study of Ad26.COV2.S vaccination and SARS-CoV-2 variants. Study-level information: Among those in the COV1001 Ad26.COV2.S trial arm was the donor. Administration of Ad26.COV2.S was intramuscular, either once or twice 56 days apart.

The sequence came from a person aged 18-65 years who received the Ad26.COV2.S COVID-19 vaccine or a placebo. The J gene is TRBJ1-5, the V gene TRBV4-3; D not certain. Here the sequenced sample was peripheral blood, taken in a trial of Ad26.COV2.S vaccine versus placebo. CDR3 region: CASSQDLASNSNQPQHF. The CDR3 nucleotides are TGCGCCAGCAGCCAAGATTTGGCGTCCAATAGCAATCAGCCCCAGCATTTT.